The TCR beta chain described here comes from a study of CD8+CD57+ T cells in acquired aplastic anemia. As for the study in general: Mean yield of DNA from sorted CD4+ and CD8+ cells was 3.2 ug.

There are 13 residues in the CDR3. Germline V gene sequence: CDR1 SSHAT, CDR2 FNYEAQ (reference sequence). A word on this clonotype: An end of the junction does not agree with germline; a read error may underlie this.

CDR3 and TCR beta VDJ profiling relied on genomic DNA as the template. In TCRdb, the reads were re-called with MiXCR into one record per CDR3 protein. Among some 120,000 distinct CDR3 sequences, around 48% were seen once, and the ten largest hold 2.5% to 3%. Input material: sorted CD4+, CD8+, or CD8+CD57+ T cells (not recorded which) from PBMCs. This TCR was sampled from a human donor in good health, serving as a control. The V gene is TRBV7-7, the J gene TRBJ2-7, with 8 bases identical to TRBD1. CDR3 in DNA: TGTGCTAGCAGCTCGACAGGGGAGGCCGAGCAGTACTTC. Translated: CASSSTGEAEQYF.